The 11 T cell receptor beta chains reported below all come from one sample, sequenced in a study of blood T cells in healthy people across ages. A J-beta primer mix and a sample-barcoded 5' primer were used in a second PCR of about 7 to 12 cycles. TCRdb reanalysed the 5' RACE reads using MiXCR and keeps one entry per CDR3 protein. This table has almost 550,000 distinct CDR3 sequences, around 24% appearing once. This same sample was also part of a study on T cells of mothers and their children.

Material for sequencing was blood. Receptor source: a boy between 5 and 17 years old in good health.

This clonotype was recorded a few times. The J gene is TRBJ2-5, the V gene TRBV25-1, with TRBD1 as a possible D gene (6 bases). The CDR3 is 14 residues long. The germline V and J ends were trimmed by 6 bases and 0 bases, with 11 bases remaining between them. CDR1 is MGHDK, CDR2 SYGVNS, per germline. CDR3 residues: CASSRQVNQETQYF. CDR3 nucleotides: TGTGCCAGCAGCAGACAGGTTAACCAAGAGACCCAGTACTTC.

The sample holds a few counts of this clonotype. This chain links TRBV29-1 with TRBJ2-3, with D perhaps assigned TRBD1 or TRBD2 (5 bases each). The CDR3 consists of 13 residues. CDR1 and CDR2 (germline): SQVTM, ANQGSEA. V lost 7 bases to trimming and J lost 4 bases, with 15 bases between them. In DNA, the CDR3 is TGCAGCGGTGGTCGGGGCGAGTCAGATACGCAGTATTTT. It specifies CSGGRGESDTQYF.

The rearrangement joins TRBV7-2 to TRBJ2-4; TRBD1 matches 7 bases. The CDR3 runs to 15 residues. The germline V gene has CDR1 SGHTA and CDR2 FQGNSA. V dropped 5 bases and J dropped 5; count of bases not matched to a gene: 9. CDR3 in DNA: TGTGCCAGCAGCGGGGGACAGTCCTTACAAAACATTCAGTACTTC. Amino acids: CASSGGQSLQNIQYF. The full variable domain, with the rest looked up from reference TRBV7-2 and TRBJ2-4, is GAGVSQSPSNKVTEKGKDVELRCDPISGHTALYWYRQSLGQGLEFLIYFQGNSAPDKSGLPSDRFSAERTGGSVSTLTIQRTQQEDSAVYLCASSGGQSLQNIQYFGAGTRLSVL.

The J gene is TRBJ2-1, the V gene TRBV5-1, with no clear D. The CDR3 totals 17 residues. CDR1 is SGHRS, CDR2 YFSETQ, per germline. V was shortened by 4 bases and J by 6 bases, with 23 bases between the two germline ends. In nucleotides, the CDR3 is TGCGCCAGCAGCCCATCGCCCACAGTCACACCTCTCAATGAGCAGTTCTTC. This sequence encodes CASSPSPTVTPLNEQFF.

This clonotype was seen ten or more times. V usage is TRBV29-1 and J usage is TRBJ2-2; D is uncertain. Trimming cost V 6 bases and J 2 bases, with 4 bases left between them. The CDR3 totals 11 residues. CDR1 and CDR2 (germline): SQVTM, ANQGSEA. CDR3 sequence: CSVANTGELFF. CDR3 DNA sequence: TGCAGCGTGGCTAACACCGGGGAGCTGTTTTTT.

This chain links TRBV5-1 with TRBJ2-2; D gene unclear. V was cut by 4 bases and J by 0 bases, with 10 bases left in between. CDR1 is SGHRS and CDR2 is YFSETQ in the germline V gene. The CDR3 length is 15 residues. The CDR3 is CASSRWVANTGELFF. The CDR3 DNA reads as TGCGCCAGCAGCCGGTGGGTGGCGAACACCGGGGAGCTGTTTTTT.

This clonotype occurred a few times. The rearrangement joins TRBV5-5 to TRBJ2-7, with 13 nucleotides matching TRBD2. The CDR3 is 16 amino acids. The germline V gene encodes CDR1 SGHKS and CDR2 YYEKEE (reference sequence). The J segment lost 4 bases and the V segment lost 0 bases, leaving 4 bases of the junction unmatched. This chain's CDR3 is CASSLGWTSGSYEQYF. The CDR3 DNA reads as TGTGCCAGCAGCTTGGGATGGACTAGCGGGAGTTACGAGCAGTACTTC.

There are many counts of this clonotype. This sequence joins TRBV5-1 and TRBJ2-5, with 8 bases that match TRBD1. This CDR3 comprises 14 residues. The junction had 6 bases not matched to a gene; V was cut back by 3 bases and J by 5 bases. Germline V CDR1 and CDR2: SGHRS, YFSETQ. The CDR3 sequence: CASSSAGGWETQYF. CDR3 DNA: TGCGCCAGCAGCTCCGCAGGGGGCTGGGAGACCCAGTACTTC.

This clonotype was counted only a few times. The rearrangement links TRBV14 to TRBJ2-1, with a possible D match to TRBD1 (5 bases). CDR3 length equals 14 residues. The germline gives CDR1 SGHDN, CDR2 FVKESK. V shed 3 bases and J shed 2 bases, with 8 bases lying between them. DNA of the CDR3: TGTGCCAGCAGCCATAAGGGGCCCTACAATGAGCAGTTCTTC. Its translation is CASSHKGPYNEQFF.

This clonotype was seen a few times. This rearrangement joins TRBV2 to TRBJ2-1; 8 bases agree with TRBD2. Germline values: CDR1 SNHLY, CDR2 FYNNEI. CDR3 length: 14 residues. V shed 2 bases, J shed 7 bases, and the junction held 4 bases outside the gene matches. The CDR3 loop reads CASSEWASGNEQFF. The CDR3, as DNA: TGTGCCAGCAGTGAATGGGCTAGCGGGAATGAGCAGTTCTTC.

This clonotype was picked up many times. V usage is TRBV4-3 and J usage is TRBJ1-1; D possibly corresponds to TRBD1 (6 bases). This CDR3 has 19 amino acids. Trimming removed 5 bases at V and 1 base at J, with 26 bases between. Germline values: CDR1 LGHNA, CDR2 YSLEER. CDR3 DNA: TGCGCCAGCAGCACCAAGACTTTAGGGGGTCCCTGGACGAACACTGAAGCTTTCTTT. Translation: CASSTKTLGGPWTNTEAFF.